Here is one T cell receptor beta chain with its context. The data derive from a study of blood T cell repertoires in COVID-19. Overall study: T cells, B-cell-depleted T cells, or PBMCs supplied cDNA or gDNA.

The CDR3 runs to 14 residues. The germline gives CDR1 SQVTM, CDR2 ANQGSEA. V shed 6 bases and J shed 1 base, with 14 bases lying between them. Clinical histories supplied by participants themselves formed the basis of cohort assignment. Two consecutive negative NP/OP PCR tests, clearance, or resolved symptoms defined Cohort 3 recovery. The authors' processing: Amplifying reference gene primers gave estimates of nucleated cell counts. Generated by immunoSEQ multiplex PCR, the TCRdb table keeps only in-frame clones and is missing some. V, J and clone size were drawn from that table, and D and trimming were deduced from the DNA. The data show about 320,000 clones, approximately 90% seen once.

This receptor was obtained from a woman aged 18-30 years who had recovered from COVID-19. This chain connects TRBV29-1 to TRBJ2-3, with a weak D call TRBD2 (5 bases). The material sequenced was PBMCs or T cells enriched from blood (not recorded which). The CDR3 spells CSVRIGDGTDTQYF. As DNA, the CDR3 is TGCAGCGTGAGGATCGGGGATGGCACAGATACGCAGTATTTT.